This TCR beta chain was retrieved from a study of siplizumab effects on memory and regulatory T cells. Whole-study findings and limits: Naive T cells seemed more diverse than memory cells and seemed major alloresponse contributors. Siplizumab conditions gave an average of 68.8% Treg-derived mappable alloreactive CD4+ clones, versus around 26% for controls.

Here immunoSEQ multiplex PCR was the method, and the copy in TCRdb shows in-frame clones only, minus some. Counted here are about 91,000 clones, about 96% occurring once; the ten biggest clones make up 0.025% to 0.035%. About this clone itself: Antigen unknown.

The CDR3 runs 13 residues. Germline CDR1 is SGHDT and CDR2 is YYEEEE. V lost 6 bases and J 8 bases, leaving 15 bases between the germline ends. The rearrangement uses TRBV5-6 and TRBJ1-3; D possibly corresponds to TRBD1 (5 bases). Specimen: naive CD4+ T cells sorted from blood. This receptor was identified in a human donor in good health. CDR3 protein: CASTRDQGYTIYF. DNA for the CDR3: TGTGCCAGCACCAGGGATCAGGGTTACACCATATATTTT.